Presented here are 29 T cell receptor beta chains from one specimen sequenced in a study of blood T cell repertoires in COVID-19. The table came from immunoSEQ multiplex PCR; TCRdb's copy has only in-frame clones and leaves some out. The table lists over 150,000 clones, over 80% of them singletons. Sequencing was done on a sample of peripheral blood. All receptors come from a woman aged 35 to 49 with COVID-19, enrolled during active disease.

This clone was picked up a small number of times. This chain links TRBV9 with TRBJ2-2, with D possibly matching TRBD1 (5 bases). This CDR3 contains 16 residues. Trimming took off 4 bases at V and 0 bases at J, with 13 bases between the two ends. Germline values: CDR1 SGDLS, CDR2 YYNGEE. CDR3 DNA sequence: TGTGCCAGCAGCCCCAGGGTAGCATCGAACACCGGGGAGCTGTTTTTT. As protein: CASSPRVASNTGELFF.

The chain joins TRBV4-1 to TRBJ1-4, with D possibly TRBD1 on 6 matching bases. V was pared by 0 bases and J by 3 bases, with 17 bases between. CDR3 length: 18 residues. Germline assignment: CDR1 MGHRA and CDR2 YSYEKL. CDR3 sequence (DNA): TGCGCCAGCAGCCAAGATCATGGCTTGACAGGCGCTAATGAAAAACTGTTTTTT. It is translated as CASSQDHGLTGANEKLFF.

The V gene is TRBV5-1, the J gene TRBJ1-4; TRBD1 agrees at 7 bases. The CDR3 sequence is 15 residues long. J gave up 6 bases and V 3 bases, and 8 bases lay outside the gene matches. Germline-derived CDR1 and CDR2 are SGHRS and YFSETQ. As DNA, the CDR3 is TGCGCCAGCAGCTCCTCCGGGACAGCCCATGAAAAACTGTTTTTT. It specifies CASSSSGTAHEKLFF.

The chain links TRBV5-1 to TRBJ2-5; 12 nucleotides match TRBD2. The germline V gene encodes CDR1 SGHRS and CDR2 YFSETQ. The length of the CDR3 is 18 residues. The trim removed 4 bases at V and 1 base at J, leaving 11 bases unmatched. DNA of the CDR3: TGCGCCAGCAGCCTCGGACTAGCGGGATGGGAGGCCCAAGAGACCCAGTACTTC. Its translation: CASSLGLAGWEAQETQYF.

J is TRBJ2-7 and V is TRBV6-5; 10 nucleotides line up with TRBD2. The length of the CDR3 is 12 residues. The J segment lost 10 bases and the V segment lost 10 bases, leaving 10 bases of the junction unmatched. Germline assignment: CDR1 MNHEY and CDR2 SVGAGI. The CDR3 sequence: CATTSTSGAQYF. For the CDR3, the DNA is TGTGCCACCACATCCACTAGCGGGGCCCAGTACTTC.

The genes are TRBV9 and TRBJ1-6; possible D gene TRBD1, 5 bases. Germline V gene lookup returns CDR1 SGDLS and CDR2 YYNGEE. The CDR3 has 14 amino acids. Trimming left V 3 bases short and J 10 bases short, with 14 bases between. CDR3 amino acids: CASSAKQVSSPLHF. For the CDR3, the DNA is TGTGCCAGCAGCGCCAAACAGGTCTCCTCACCCCTCCACTTT.

The V gene is TRBV12-3 or TRBV12-4, the J gene TRBJ2-1; TRBD2 aligns across 8 bases. CDR3 length: 13 amino acids. Trimming took 3 bases from V and 9 from J; bases not matched to a gene: 4. The CDR3 DNA is TGTGCCAGCAGTTTTAGCGGGAACCCTGAGCAGTTCTTC. As protein: CASSFSGNPEQFF.

The gene calls are TRBV6-1 and TRBJ1-3; the match to TRBD1 covers 8 bases. V shed 3 bases, J shed 0 bases, and the junction held 4 bases outside the gene matches. There are 16 residues in the CDR3. Per germline, CDR1 MNHNS and CDR2 SASEGT. CDR3 bases: TGTGCCAGCAGTGACGGACAGGGTTACTCTGGAAACACCATATATTTT. Protein product: CASSDGQGYSGNTIYF.

The chain links TRBV24-1 to TRBJ2-1; D is perhaps TRBD1 (6 bases). Germline V CDR1 and CDR2: KGHDR, SFDVKD. The CDR3 consists of 17 residues. Between the trimmed V and J ends, which lost 2 bases and 7 bases, there was a span of 20 bases. The CDR3 sequence is CATSDSTGTSSLNEQFF. The DNA for the CDR3 is TGTGCCACCAGTGATTCAACCGGGACAAGTAGCCTGAATGAGCAGTTCTTC.

V usage is TRBV9 and J usage is TRBJ1-1; 11 bases agree with TRBD1. The germline V gene has CDR1 SGDLS and CDR2 YYNGEE. V trimming: 4 bases; J trimming: 0 bases; junction bases outside the gene matches: 2. The CDR3 contains 15 residues. The CDR3 DNA is TGTGCCAGCAGCAGGGGACAGGGGGTGAACACTGAAGCTTTCTTT. Amino acids: CASSRGQGVNTEAFF.

The chain links TRBV5-5 to TRBJ2-7; possible D gene TRBD1, 5 bases. Trimming removed 3 bases at V and 0 bases at J, with 10 bases between. This CDR3 region has 14 residues. Germline loops: CDR1 SGHKS, CDR2 YYEKEE (reference sequence). CDR3 protein: CASSWSGHSYEQYF. Here the CDR3 DNA reads TGTGCCAGCAGCTGGTCAGGGCACTCCTACGAGCAGTACTTC. Full variable domain (missing parts from reference TRBV5-5 and TRBJ2-7): DAGVTQSPTHLIKTRGQQVTLRCSPISGHKSVSWYQQVLGQGPQFIFQYYEKEERGRGNFPDRFSARQFPNYSSELNVNALLLGDSALYLCASSWSGHSYEQYFGPGTRLTVT.

The table lists this clone with a few counts. The chain couples TRBV10-3 to TRBJ1-1; TRBD1 aligns across 7 bases. V was pared by 6 bases and J by 0 bases, with 4 bases of the junction left unmatched. CDR1 is ENHRY, CDR2 SYGVKD, per germline. The CDR3 has 14 amino acids. CDR3: CAISPGQVNTEAFF. In DNA, the CDR3 is TGTGCCATCAGCCCCGGACAGGTGAACACTGAAGCTTTCTTT.

The chain links TRBV5-1 to TRBJ2-7; D remains unclear. Germline CDR1 and CDR2: SGHRS and YFSETQ. CDR3 length: 14 amino acids. Deletions cut 0 bases from V and 4 bases from J, with 11 bases between. Written as DNA, the CDR3 is TGCGCCAGCAGCTTGGTTGCTAGTATGTACGAGCAGTACTTC. This translates into CASSLVASMYEQYF.

The chain couples TRBV20-1 to TRBJ1-3; possibly TRBD1 for D (5 bases). The ends were cut back, 6 bases at V and 0 bases at J, with 24 bases in the middle. The germline gives CDR1 DFQATT, CDR2 SNEGSKA (reference sequence). This CDR3 contains 18 residues. The CDR3 sequence is CSASLGGEDANSGNTIYF. The CDR3 DNA reads as TGCAGTGCCAGTCTTGGGGGGGAGGACGCGAACTCTGGAAACACCATATATTTT.

This clone has just a few counts. The chain employs TRBV11-2 and TRBJ2-3; 8 nucleotides match TRBD2. CDR1 is SGHAT, CDR2 FQNNGV, per germline. Trimming took 3 bases from V and 7 from J; bases not matched to a gene: 3. The CDR3 runs 13 residues. The CDR3 sequence: CASSLTSVHTQYF. In DNA form, the CDR3 reads TGTGCCAGCAGCTTGACTAGCGTACATACGCAGTATTTT.

With regard to this clone: This may come from a read error, since a much larger clone is one base off. The chain is built from TRBV27 and TRBJ1-6; D is ambiguous. Germline CDR1 reads MNHEY; CDR2 reads SMNVEV (reference sequence). V was clipped by 3 bases and J by 7 bases, with 4 bases between them. The CDR3 has 12 amino acids. The CDR3 reads CASSFPNSPLHF. CDR3 sequence (DNA): TGTGCCAGCAGTTTCCCAAATTCACCCCTCCACTTT.

V gene TRBV7-9 combines with J gene TRBJ1-2; 7 bases line up with TRBD1. Per germline, CDR1 SEHNR and CDR2 FQNEAQ (reference sequence). The CDR3 runs 13 residues. V shed 5 bases and J 4 bases; nucleotides not matched to a gene: 4. CDR3 region: CASSVGQLYGYTF. The CDR3 bases are TGTGCCAGCAGCGTGGGACAGCTCTATGGCTACACCTTC.

This clone showed up just once. The V and J genes are TRBV3-1 (or the pseudogene TRBV3-2) and TRBJ1-1, with D unresolved. CDR1 and CDR2 (germline): LGHDT, YNNKEL (reference sequence). The V end lost 1 base, the J end lost 5 bases, and 5 bases lay between the germline ends. The CDR3 is 12 residues long. The CDR3 spells CASSQVNTEAFF. CDR3 DNA sequence: TGTGCCAGCAGCCAAGTAAATACTGAAGCTTTCTTT.

This chain connects TRBV5-1 to TRBJ2-4; 12 bases match TRBD2. After removal of 0 bases from V and 2 bases from J, the junction contained 6 bases not matched to a gene. The CDR3 is made up of 18 amino acids. Germline lookup yields CDR1 SGHRS and CDR2 YFSETQ. In DNA, the CDR3 is TGCGCCAGCAGCTTGGCGCTAGCGGGGGGGCCAACCAAAAACATTCAGTACTTC. Translating gives CASSLALAGGPTKNIQYF.

This chain's CDR3 is CASSLSYRGNGYTF. The CDR3 coding sequence is TGTGCCAGCAGTTTAAGTTACAGGGGGAATGGCTACACCTTC. The chain is built from TRBV28 and TRBJ1-2, with TRBD1 matching 8 bases. The CDR3 length is 14 residues. V lost 2 bases, J lost 6 bases, and 5 bases stayed unmatched. Germline V lookup: CDR1 MDHEN, CDR2 SYDVKM.

V and J are TRBV6-4 and TRBJ2-1, with TRBD2 matching 9 bases. CDR3 length equals 15 residues. Trimming removed 2 bases from V and 7 bases from J; junction bases left unmatched: 6. Germline V gene lookup returns CDR1 MRHNA and CDR2 SNTAGT. CDR3: CASSDGASGENEQFF. In DNA, the CDR3 is TGTGCCAGCAGTGACGGCGCTAGCGGGGAGAATGAGCAGTTCTTC.

The genes are TRBV18 and TRBJ2-7, with D possibly being TRBD2 (6 bases). Per the germline V gene, CDR1 is KGHSH and CDR2 is LQKENI. The ends were cut back, 6 bases at V and 2 bases at J, with 11 bases in the middle. The CDR3 consists of 13 residues. The CDR3 region has the DNA TGTGCCAGCTCGCCCGGAGGGACCTACGAGCAGTACTTC. Its protein product is CASSPGGTYEQYF.

The genes are TRBV9 and TRBJ2-5; 12 bases fit TRBD2. Germline V gene data show CDR1 as SGDLS and CDR2 as YYNGEE. Trimming took 2 bases from V and 1 from J; bases not matched to a gene: 3. This CDR3 has 16 residues. CDR3 residues: CASSVQLAGGQETQYF. The DNA for the CDR3 is TGTGCCAGCAGCGTGCAACTAGCGGGAGGCCAAGAGACCCAGTACTTC. Based on the CDR3 plus reference TRBV9 and TRBJ2-5, the full variable domain is DSGVTQTPKHLITATGQRVTLRCSPRSGDLSVYWYQQSLDQGLQFLIQYYNGEERAKGNILERFSAQQFPDLHSELNLSSLELGDSALYFCASSVQLAGGQETQYFGPGTRLLVL.

The CDR3 nucleotides read TGTGCCAGCCAAAGCCGGGACAGGGGCGGGGGCTACACCTTC. Translating it yields CASQSRDRGGGYTF. The J gene is TRBJ1-2, the V gene TRBV25-1; 10 bases agree with TRBD1. Germline CDR1 and CDR2: MGHDK and SYGVNS. The ends lost 8 bases at V and 8 bases at J; junction bases unmatched: 11. The CDR3 is 14 amino acids.

The chain combines TRBV6-5 with TRBJ2-2, with TRBD2 matching over 9 bases. The CDR3 is 16 amino acids. The germline V gene has CDR1 MNHEY and CDR2 SVGAGI. Germline trimming cut 1 base from V and 4 bases from J; bases unmatched to any gene: 4. CDR3 nucleotides: TGTGCCAGCAGTTACTGGCGGGGGGGTGGCACCGGGGAGCTGTTTTTT. It encodes CASSYWRGGGTGELFF.

This sequence joins TRBV10-2 and TRBJ1-5, with TRBD1 as a possible D gene (5 bases). Trimming removed 6 bases from V and 3 bases from J, with 12 bases in between. CDR1 is WSHSY and CDR2 is SAAADI in the germline V gene. The CDR3 covers 14 residues. The CDR3 reads CASRGTGPNQPQHF. The CDR3 DNA sequence: TGCGCCAGCAGGGGTACAGGCCCCAATCAGCCCCAGCATTTT.

CDR3 nucleotide sequence: TGTGCCAGCAGTGAAAGTTTCGTAGGGACAGGGTTTTCACCCCTCCACTTT. It translates to CASSESFVGTGFSPLHF. V usage is TRBV2 and J usage is TRBJ1-6; 9 positions match TRBD1. Germline V CDR1 and CDR2: SNHLY, FYNNEI. This CDR3 is built from 17 residues. With 2 bases clipped from V and 9 bases from J, the junction kept 11 bases outside the gene matches.

The CDR3 DNA reads TGTGCCAGTACCACCCGGGAGGCAGAACTGTTTTTT. Protein sequence: CASTTREAELFF. The genes are TRBV19 and TRBJ1-4; no clear D. The CDR3 is made up of 12 amino acids. Germline assignment: CDR1 LNHDA and CDR2 SQIVND (reference sequence). The V gene lost 7 bases and the J gene lost 12 bases, with 15 bases spanning the gap.

The chain uses TRBV19 and TRBJ1-3, with D possibly matching TRBD1 (5 bases). This CDR3 contains 15 residues. Germline CDR1 and CDR2: LNHDA and SQIVND (reference sequence). V lost 5 bases, J lost 0 bases, and 11 bases lay in between. CDR3: CASSGDSPSGNTIYF. CDR3 bases: TGTGCCAGTAGTGGGGACTCCCCCTCTGGAAACACCATATATTTT.